This record concerns one T cell receptor (beta chain) sequence. Its antigen is unknown. Time point given: persistent/refractory GD, antithyroid drugs over 5 years with positive TRAb. Following extraction of RNA from PBMCs, that RNA was used to make the TCR library. By American Thyroid Association guidelines, Graves' disease was diagnosed in the cohort. As collected, the peripheral blood samples measured 7 to 9.5 milliliters each and went into EDTA tubes. From germline, CDR1 is SNHLY and CDR2 FYNNEI. Trimming removed 4 bases at V and 0 bases at J, with 10 bases between. This CDR3 contains 15 residues. The sample comes from a study of regulatory T cells in long-lasting Graves disease. Across the whole study: Persistence in Graves' disease required over 5 years of antithyroid drugs plus positive TSH receptor antibodies.

Notes on the study in general: Persistent disease showed a preference for TRBV28, TRBJ1-2 and TRBJ2-5.

For TCR beta, libraries came from iRepertoire HTBI primers and Arm-PCR of CDR3 regions. Each CDR3 protein is one row after TCRdb ran MiXCR on the multiplex PCR reads. The sample contains 430,000 or so distinct CDR3 sequences, roughly 23% of which appear only once. The V call is TRBV2, the J call TRBJ2-1, with D possibly being TRBD1 or TRBD2 (6 bases each). Sequencing used peripheral blood mononuclear cells (PBMCs), obtained when the disease was refractory, from a patient treated with antithyroid drugs. This receptor was identified in a female donor with Graves disease. For the CDR3, the DNA is TGTGCCAGCAGTGTATCGGGGGCCTCCTACAATGAGCAGTTCTTC. Residues: CASSVSGASYNEQFF.